Listed here is a single TCR beta chain. The sample originates from a study of technical replicates of blood from a handful of donors. The CDR3 runs to 15 residues. Germline loops: CDR1 MGHRA, CDR2 YSYEKL. Trimming removed 3 bases at V and 1 base at J, with 12 bases between. Profiled with immunoSEQ multiplex PCR; TCRdb holds only in-frame clones, not every one. The repertoire consists of tens of thousands of clones, with almost 98% occurring once and the leading ten covering 0.15% to 0.2%. The receptor's source is a human donor in good health. The sample taken for sequencing was T cells isolated from PBMCs. The V call is TRBV4-1, the J call TRBJ2-5, with a tentative D call TRBD2 (6 bases). The CDR3, as DNA: TGCGCCAGCAGCCAGGAAGGACTACCCCAAGAGACCCAGTACTTC. It is translated as CASSQEGLPQETQYF.